The T cell receptor (beta chain) described here comes from a study of T-cell memory formation after mild COVID-19. The germline V and J ends were trimmed by 6 bases and 10 bases, with 10 bases remaining between them. This CDR3 is built from 11 residues. Germline lookup yields CDR1 MNHNS and CDR2 SASEGT. A single record per CDR3 protein comes from TCRdb applying MiXCR to the 5' RACE reads. Of almost 550,000 distinct CDR3 sequences in the sample, 20% are singletons; the top ten hold around 12%. This clonotype was seen more than once but under ten times. The clonotype originates from an adult woman who had mild COVID-19 (a few samples of this study predate the infection). Cell type and time point are not known. Sequencing was performed on PBMCs or a T cell subset sorted from them (not recorded which). The chain links TRBV6-1 to TRBJ2-1; D possibly corresponds to TRBD2 (5 bases). CDR3 protein: CASRVGVEQFF. As DNA, the CDR3 is TGTGCCAGCAGAGTCGGGGTGGAGCAGTTCTTC.